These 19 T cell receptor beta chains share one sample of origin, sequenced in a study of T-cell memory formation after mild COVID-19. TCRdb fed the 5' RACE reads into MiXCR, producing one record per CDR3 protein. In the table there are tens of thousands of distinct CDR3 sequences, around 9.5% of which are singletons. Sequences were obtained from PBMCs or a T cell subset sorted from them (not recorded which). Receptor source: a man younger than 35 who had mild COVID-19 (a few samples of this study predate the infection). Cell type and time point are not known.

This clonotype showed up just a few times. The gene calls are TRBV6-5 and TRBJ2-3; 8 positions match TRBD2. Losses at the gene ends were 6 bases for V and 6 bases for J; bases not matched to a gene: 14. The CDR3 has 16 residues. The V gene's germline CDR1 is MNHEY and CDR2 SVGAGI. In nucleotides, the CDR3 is TGTGCCAGCAGCCCATTTTTAGCGGGGCCGGGGGATACGCAGTATTTT. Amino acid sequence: CASSPFLAGPGDTQYF.

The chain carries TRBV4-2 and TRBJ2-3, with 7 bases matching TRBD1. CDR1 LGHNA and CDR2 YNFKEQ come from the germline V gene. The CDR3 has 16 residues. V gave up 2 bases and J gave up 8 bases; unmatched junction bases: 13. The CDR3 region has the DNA TGTGCCAGCAGCCAATCAGGGGGACCCTTAGGGGGTACGCAGTATTTT. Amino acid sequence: CASSQSGGPLGGTQYF.

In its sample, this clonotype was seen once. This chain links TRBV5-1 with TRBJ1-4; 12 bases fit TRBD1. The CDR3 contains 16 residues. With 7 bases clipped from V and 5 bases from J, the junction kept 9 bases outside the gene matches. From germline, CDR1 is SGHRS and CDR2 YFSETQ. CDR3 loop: CASWPSGTGGNEKLFF. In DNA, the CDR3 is TGCGCCAGCTGGCCCAGCGGGACAGGGGGCAATGAAAAACTGTTTTTT.

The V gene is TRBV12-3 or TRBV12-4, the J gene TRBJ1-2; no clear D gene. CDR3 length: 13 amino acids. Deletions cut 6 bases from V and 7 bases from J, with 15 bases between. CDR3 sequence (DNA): TGTGCCAGCAGCAAAAACCCCCCCGGTGGCTACACCTTC. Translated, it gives CASSKNPPGGYTF.

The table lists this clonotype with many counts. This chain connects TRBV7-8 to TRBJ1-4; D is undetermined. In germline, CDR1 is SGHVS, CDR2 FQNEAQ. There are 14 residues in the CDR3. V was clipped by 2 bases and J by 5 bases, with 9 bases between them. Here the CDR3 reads CASSLHPLNEKLFF. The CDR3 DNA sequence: TGTGCCAGCAGCTTACATCCTCTCAATGAAAAACTGTTTTTT.

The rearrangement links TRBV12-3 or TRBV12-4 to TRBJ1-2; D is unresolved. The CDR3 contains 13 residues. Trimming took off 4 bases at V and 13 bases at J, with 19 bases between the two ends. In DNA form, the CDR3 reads TGTGCCAGCAGTTATTTTGGCTCCCGATGGAGCACCTTC. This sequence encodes CASSYFGSRWSTF.

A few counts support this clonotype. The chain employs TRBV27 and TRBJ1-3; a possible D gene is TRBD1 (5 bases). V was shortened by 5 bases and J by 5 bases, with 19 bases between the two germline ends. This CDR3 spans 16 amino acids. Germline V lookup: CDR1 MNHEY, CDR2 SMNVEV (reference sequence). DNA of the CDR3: TGTGCCAGCAGTCCTCCTCCGGGACTTATCCGAAACACCATATATTTT. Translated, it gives CASSPPPGLIRNTIYF.

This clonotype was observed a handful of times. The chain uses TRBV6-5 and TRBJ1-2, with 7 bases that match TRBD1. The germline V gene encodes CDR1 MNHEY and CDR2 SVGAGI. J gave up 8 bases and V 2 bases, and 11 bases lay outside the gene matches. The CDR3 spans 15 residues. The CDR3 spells CASSYMGDSRGGYTF. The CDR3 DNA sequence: TGTGCCAGCAGTTACATGGGGGACAGTCGGGGAGGCTACACCTTC.

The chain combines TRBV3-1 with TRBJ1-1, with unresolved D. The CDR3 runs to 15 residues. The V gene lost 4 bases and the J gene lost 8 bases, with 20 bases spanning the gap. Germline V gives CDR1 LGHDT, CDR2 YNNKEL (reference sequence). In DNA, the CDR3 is TGTGCCAGCAGCCCTTCAGCGTCGGCGGCCTCCGAAGCTTTCTTT. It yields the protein CASSPSASAASEAFF.

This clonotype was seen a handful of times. DNA of the CDR3: TGTGCCACCAGCAGAGATCCGTTAAGCTCTGGAAACACCATATATTTT. It specifies CATSRDPLSSGNTIYF. This sequence joins TRBV15 and TRBJ1-3; no firm D call. This CDR3 contains 16 residues. CDR1 and CDR2 from the germline V gene are LNHNV and YYDKDF (reference sequence). The germline V and J ends were trimmed by 0 bases and 0 bases, with 9 bases remaining between them.

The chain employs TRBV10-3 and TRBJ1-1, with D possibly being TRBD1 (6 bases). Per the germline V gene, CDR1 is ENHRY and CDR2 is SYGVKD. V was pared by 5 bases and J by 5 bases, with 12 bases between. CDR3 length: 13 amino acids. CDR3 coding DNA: TGTGCCATCAGTAGAAGGGGGGAAACTGAAGCTTTCTTT. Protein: CAISRRGETEAFF.

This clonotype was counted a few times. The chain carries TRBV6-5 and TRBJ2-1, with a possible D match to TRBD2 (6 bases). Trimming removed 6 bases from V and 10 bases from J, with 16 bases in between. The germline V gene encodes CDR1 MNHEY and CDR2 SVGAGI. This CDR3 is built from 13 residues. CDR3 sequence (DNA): TGTGCCAGCAGAACGGGGGTTCTGAGCGAGCAGTTCTTC. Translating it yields CASRTGVLSEQFF.

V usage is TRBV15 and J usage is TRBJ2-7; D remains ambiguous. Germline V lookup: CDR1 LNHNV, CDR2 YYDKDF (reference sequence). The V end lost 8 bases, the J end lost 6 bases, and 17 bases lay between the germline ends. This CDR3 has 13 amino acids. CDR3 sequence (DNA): TGTGCCACCGGAAGTTCAGCCTCCGGCGAGCAGTACGTC. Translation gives CATGSSASGEQYV.

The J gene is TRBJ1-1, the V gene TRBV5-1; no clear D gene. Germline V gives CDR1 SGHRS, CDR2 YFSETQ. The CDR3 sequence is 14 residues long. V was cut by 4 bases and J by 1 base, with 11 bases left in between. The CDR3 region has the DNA TGCGCCAGCAGCCCGGTTATAGGGAACACTGAAGCTTTCTTT. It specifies CASSPVIGNTEAFF.

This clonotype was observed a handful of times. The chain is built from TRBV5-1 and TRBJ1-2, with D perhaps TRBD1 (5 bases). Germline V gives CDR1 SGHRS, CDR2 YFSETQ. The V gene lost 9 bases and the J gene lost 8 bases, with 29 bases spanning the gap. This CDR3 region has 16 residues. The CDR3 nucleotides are TGCGCCACCAAGCAGGAGGAGAAAGGGGAAACGGAAGGCTACACCTTC. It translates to CATKQEEKGETEGYTF.

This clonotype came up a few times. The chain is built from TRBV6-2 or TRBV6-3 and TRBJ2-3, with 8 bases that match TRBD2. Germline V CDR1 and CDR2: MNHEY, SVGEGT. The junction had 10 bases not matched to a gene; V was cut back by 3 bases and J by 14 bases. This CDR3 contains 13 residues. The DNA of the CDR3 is TGTGCCAGCAGTTATAAGCGGGGGAATCCGTGGTATTTT. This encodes CASSYKRGNPWYF.

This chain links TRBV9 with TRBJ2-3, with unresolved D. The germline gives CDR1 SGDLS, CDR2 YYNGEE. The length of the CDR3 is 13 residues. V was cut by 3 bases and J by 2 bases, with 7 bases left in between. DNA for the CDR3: TGTGCCAGCAGCGCACCGGACACAGATACGCAGTATTTT. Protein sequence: CASSAPDTDTQYF.

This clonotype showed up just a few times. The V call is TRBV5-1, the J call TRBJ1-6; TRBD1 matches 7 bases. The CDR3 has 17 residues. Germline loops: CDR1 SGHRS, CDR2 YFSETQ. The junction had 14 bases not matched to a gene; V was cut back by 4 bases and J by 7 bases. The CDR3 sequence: CASSPRKDGQVNSPLHF. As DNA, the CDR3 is TGCGCCAGCAGCCCGAGAAAAGACGGACAGGTCAATTCACCCCTCCACTTT.

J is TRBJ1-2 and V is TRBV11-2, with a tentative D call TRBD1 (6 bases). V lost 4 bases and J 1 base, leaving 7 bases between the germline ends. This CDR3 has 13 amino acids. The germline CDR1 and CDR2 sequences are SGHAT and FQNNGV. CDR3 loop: CASSSGVNYGYTF. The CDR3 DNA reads TGTGCCAGCAGCTCAGGGGTTAACTATGGCTACACCTTC.